A selection of T cell receptor beta chains follows, all from one sample in a study of shared clonotypes between healthy human individuals. Sequencing was performed with immunoSEQ multiplex PCR; in TCRdb, only in-frame clones are kept and a portion is missing. The sample carries some 1.1 million clones, approximately 77% recorded once. The material sequenced was memory CD4+ T cells from PBMCs. These receptors came from a man aged 18-30 years in good health. Some clones in this sample may be carry-over from other donors' samples. Both conserved end residues are part of each CDR3. D genes are given only for firm matches. Clone size, where shown, is once, few, many, or a class for clones that have expanded.

CDR3nt: TGCGCCAGCAGCCGGGGAAGGACCGGGAGGCGAGATACGCAGTATTTT; CDR3aa: CASSRGRTGRRDTQYF; j_gene: TRBJ2-3; v_gene: TRBV4-3; d_gene: TRBD2; abundance: few; len: 16
CDR3nt: TGCAGCGGAGCGGGAGGGCCAGAGACCCAGTACTTC; CDR3aa: CSGAGGPETQYF; j_gene: TRBJ2-5; v_gene: TRBV29-1; d_gene: TRBD2; abundance: .; len: 12
CDR3nt: TGTGCCAGCAGCCCCGACAGGGTTGGGGGCTACACCTTC; CDR3aa: CASSPDRVGGYTF; j_gene: TRBJ1-2; v_gene: TRBV7-2; d_gene: TRBD1; abundance: .; len: 13
CDR3nt: TGCAGCGTTGGAGGAGGGTCCTATGGCTACACCTTC; CDR3aa: CSVGGGSYGYTF; j_gene: TRBJ1-2; v_gene: TRBV29-1; d_gene: .; abundance: once; len: 12
CDR3nt: TGTGCCAGCAGTCGCGGGAGGGCCAGGGATGAGCAGTTCTTC; CDR3aa: CASSRGRARDEQFF; j_gene: TRBJ2-1; v_gene: TRBV6-5; d_gene: TRBD2; abundance: .; len: 14
CDR3nt: TGCGCCAGCAGCTTGGGAGGGGACAGCTCCTACGAGCAGTACTTC; CDR3aa: CASSLGGDSSYEQYF; j_gene: TRBJ2-7; v_gene: TRBV5-1; d_gene: TRBD1; abundance: .; len: 15
CDR3nt: TGCGCCAGCAGACTTCGGACTAGCGATAACAATGAGCAGTTCTTC; CDR3aa: CASRLRTSDNNEQFF; j_gene: TRBJ2-1; v_gene: TRBV5-1; d_gene: TRBD2; abundance: .; len: 15
CDR3nt: TGCAGCGTTCGAGGGGAGGAAGGCTACACCTTC; CDR3aa: CSVRGEEGYTF; j_gene: TRBJ1-2; v_gene: TRBV29-1; d_gene: .; abundance: .; len: 11
CDR3nt: TGTGCCAGCAGTTATACAGCTTTTCCCGACTATGGCTACACCTTC; CDR3aa: CASSYTAFPDYGYTF; j_gene: TRBJ1-2; v_gene: TRBV6-4; d_gene: .; abundance: once; len: 15
CDR3nt: TGTGCCAGCAGTTACAGGGAGCGATACGAGCAGTACTTC; CDR3aa: CASSYRERYEQYF; j_gene: TRBJ2-7; v_gene: TRBV6-5; d_gene: .; abundance: .; len: 13